The 21 T cell receptor beta chains presented below share a single source sample, sequenced in a study of blood T cell repertoires in COVID-19. The repertoire was sequenced with immunoSEQ multiplex PCR; TCRdb's copy has only in-frame clones and lacks some. The sample includes fewer than 200,000 clones, more than 70% of them seen just once. Sequencing input: peripheral blood. These receptors were obtained from a man in his forties or fifties with active or convalescent COVID-19.

The CDR3 region has the DNA TGTGCCAGCAGCCTACAAGTACGGACCGAGGGTACTGAAGCTTTCTTT. Protein sequence: CASSLQVRTEGTEAFF. The rearrangement links TRBV3-1 (or the pseudogene TRBV3-2) to TRBJ1-1, with D unclear. CDR3 size: 16 residues. The V end lost 4 bases, the J end lost 5 bases, and 20 bases lay between the germline ends. The germline CDR1 and CDR2 sequences are LGHDT and YNNKEL (reference sequence).

The CDR3 here is CASSYSFLSGNTIYF. CDR3 nucleotides: TGTGCCAGCAGTTACTCGTTCCTCTCTGGAAACACCATATATTTT. V is TRBV6-5 and J is TRBJ1-3, with no clear D. Germline V gene data show CDR1 as MNHEY and CDR2 as SVGAGI. Deletions cut 0 bases from V and 0 bases from J, with 6 bases between. This CDR3 has 15 amino acids.

V usage is TRBV2 and J usage is TRBJ1-1, with D possibly matching TRBD1 (5 bases). Between the trimmed V and J ends, which lost 1 base and 3 bases, there was a span of 9 bases. Germline CDR1 SNHLY, CDR2 FYNNEI. This CDR3 contains 14 residues. The CDR3 nucleotides are TGTGCCAGCAGTGAAGGGATCAGGGACACTGAAGCTTTCTTT. This gives the protein CASSEGIRDTEAFF.

This chain connects TRBV5-1 to TRBJ2-5; 10 nucleotides align to TRBD2. CDR3 size: 16 residues. Germline V gene lookup returns CDR1 SGHRS and CDR2 YFSETQ. V dropped 4 bases and J dropped 5; count of bases not matched to a gene: 11. CDR3 coding DNA: TGCGCCAGCAGCCCGGGAGGACTAGCGGCCTTGGAGACCCAGTACTTC. It yields the protein CASSPGGLAALETQYF.

DNA of the CDR3: TGTGCCAGCAGCGAGGCAGGGGGAACTGAAGCTTTCTTT. It encodes CASSEAGGTEAFF. This rearrangement joins TRBV9 to TRBJ1-1, with 7 bases fitting TRBD1. Germline V gene sequence: CDR1 SGDLS, CDR2 YYNGEE. The CDR3 totals 13 residues. V was pared by 3 bases and J by 5 bases, with 4 bases of the junction left unmatched.

The chain links TRBV12-3 or TRBV12-4 to TRBJ1-2, with 8 nucleotides matching TRBD1. CDR3 length: 12 residues. After removal of 6 bases from V and 7 bases from J, the junction contained 4 bases not matched to a gene. This CDR3 is CASSPTGAGYTF. CDR3 bases: TGTGCCAGCAGCCCGACAGGGGCTGGCTACACCTTC.

V usage is TRBV6-2 or TRBV6-3 and J usage is TRBJ2-7, with TRBD1 matching over 9 bases. J was trimmed by 4 bases and V by 0 bases; bases with no gene match: 7. Germline CDR1 and CDR2: MNHEY and SVGEGT. The length of the CDR3 is 16 residues. The CDR3 loop reads CASSYSLGQGWYEQYF. CDR3 DNA: TGTGCCAGCAGTTACTCGCTGGGACAGGGCTGGTACGAGCAGTACTTC.

The V call is TRBV7-9, the J call TRBJ2-5; TRBD2 matches at 7 bases. Germline V CDR1 and CDR2: SEHNR, FQNEAQ (reference sequence). Germline trimming cut 5 bases from V and 3 bases from J; bases unmatched to any gene: 6. The CDR3 totals 14 residues. CDR3 in amino acids: CASSERGFEETQYF. The CDR3 bases are TGTGCCAGCAGCGAGCGGGGTTTTGAAGAGACCCAGTACTTC.

This chain links TRBV5-1 with TRBJ2-1, with 9 bases lining up with TRBD2. This CDR3 has 15 residues. CDR1 SGHRS and CDR2 YFSETQ come from the germline V gene. The V segment lost 2 bases and the J segment 6 bases; nucleotides outside the gene matches: 6. The CDR3: CASSLGASGTNEQFF. DNA of the CDR3: TGCGCCAGCAGCTTAGGGGCTAGCGGGACCAATGAGCAGTTCTTC.

V usage is TRBV2 and J usage is TRBJ2-5; the match to TRBD1 covers 7 bases. V dropped 6 bases and J dropped 2; count of bases not matched to a gene: 3. The V gene's germline CDR1 is SNHLY and CDR2 FYNNEI. The length of the CDR3 is 13 residues. CDR3 in amino acids: CASRRTGQETQYF. The CDR3 nucleotides are TGTGCCAGCAGAAGGACAGGACAAGAGACCCAGTACTTC.

The CDR3 loop is CASRLAGGDEQYF. CDR3 DNA sequence: TGCGCCAGCCGACTAGCGGGAGGAGACGAGCAGTACTTC. The gene calls are TRBV5-1 and TRBJ2-7, with 13 bases aligning to TRBD2. CDR1 and CDR2 (germline): SGHRS, YFSETQ. The CDR3 is 13 residues long. The ends lost 7 bases at V and 5 bases at J; junction bases unmatched: 3.

The V and J genes are TRBV15 and TRBJ2-5; possible D gene TRBD1, 6 bases. Trimming shortened V by 9 bases and J by 0 bases, and 17 bases separated the two germline ends. The CDR3 loop spans 15 amino acids. Germline V lookup: CDR1 LNHNV, CDR2 YYDKDF (reference sequence). Here the CDR3 DNA reads TGTGCCACGAGTGGGGACGCAGGGGACCAAGAGACCCAGTACTTC. It yields the protein CATSGDAGDQETQYF.

This clone was detected only once. The CDR3 is CASSHRDSNQPQHF. The CDR3 DNA sequence: TGTGCCAGCAGTCACAGGGATAGCAATCAGCCCCAGCATTTT. The chain joins TRBV27 to TRBJ1-5; possibly TRBD1 for D (6 bases). Trimming took off 5 bases at V and 0 bases at J, with 8 bases between the two ends. Per the germline V gene, CDR1 is MNHEY and CDR2 is SMNVEV (reference sequence). The CDR3 loop spans 14 amino acids.

This clone turned up a few times. This rearrangement joins TRBV27 to TRBJ1-4; TRBD1 matches at 10 bases. V dropped 5 bases and J dropped 10; count of bases not matched to a gene: 7. The V gene's germline CDR1 is MNHEY and CDR2 SMNVEV (reference sequence). CDR3 length equals 14 residues. This chain's CDR3 is CASSDGTGVRKLFF. CDR3 coding DNA: TGTGCCAGCAGTGACGGGACAGGGGTACGAAAACTGTTTTTT.

This clone was counted only a few times. The genes are TRBV5-5 and TRBJ1-2, with 9 nucleotides matching TRBD1. This CDR3 spans 13 amino acids. Unmatched junction bases numbered 6, after V lost 5 bases and J lost 7 bases. CDR1 is SGHKS, CDR2 YYEKEE, per germline (reference sequence). CDR3 region: CASSKQGAPGYTF. The CDR3, as DNA: TGTGCCAGCAGTAAACAGGGGGCGCCTGGCTACACCTTC. The variable domain in full, completed from reference TRBV5-5 and TRBJ1-2, reads DAGVTQSPTHLIKTRGQQVTLRCSPISGHKSVSWYQQVLGQGPQFIFQYYEKEERGRGNFPDRFSARQFPNYSSELNVNALLLGDSALYLCASSKQGAPGYTFGSGTRLTVV.

V and J are TRBV4-3 and TRBJ2-2; 10 bases agree with TRBD2. Germline-derived CDR1 and CDR2 are LGHNA and YSLEER. The CDR3 extends over 16 amino acids. V shed 6 bases, J shed 3 bases, and the junction held 7 bases outside the gene matches. CDR3 protein: CASSERGGLDTGELFF. The CDR3 region has the DNA TGCGCCAGCAGTGAGCGGGGGGGCCTGGACACCGGGGAGCTGTTTTTT.

The rearrangement joins TRBV19 to TRBJ1-5, with TRBD1 as a possible D gene (6 bases). The CDR3 length is 15 residues. The germline V and J ends were trimmed by 3 bases and 2 bases, with 11 bases remaining between them. Per germline, CDR1 LNHDA and CDR2 SQIVND (reference sequence). CDR3 region: CASSMGQRGNQPQHF. The CDR3 nucleotides are TGTGCCAGTAGTATGGGACAAAGGGGCAATCAGCCCCAGCATTTT. Together with reference TRBV19 and TRBJ1-5, the CDR3 gives the full variable domain: DGGITQSPKYLFRKEGQNVTLSCEQNLNHDAMYWYRQDPGQGLRLIYYSQIVNDFQKGDIAEGYSVSREKKESFPLTVTSAQKNPTAFYLCASSMGQRGNQPQHFGDGTRLSIL.

This clone showed up just once. The chain employs TRBV10-3 and TRBJ1-1; 9 bases line up with TRBD1. V lost 7 bases and J lost 3; bases outside the gene matches: 6. The CDR3 consists of 14 residues. Germline values: CDR1 ENHRY, CDR2 SYGVKD. CDR3 bases: TGTGCCATCACCCAGGACAGGGGCGACACTGAAGCTTTCTTT. Translation gives CAITQDRGDTEAFF.

This sequence joins TRBV2 and TRBJ1-1; weak D call: TRBD1 (5 bases). Germline V gene sequence: CDR1 SNHLY, CDR2 FYNNEI. This CDR3 spans 14 amino acids. Trimming stripped 3 bases from V and 0 bases from J, with 8 bases between. CDR3 nucleotide sequence: TGTGCCAGCAGTGAGACAGCCCTGAACACTGAAGCTTTCTTT. Translated, it gives CASSETALNTEAFF.

The chain is built from TRBV4-2 and TRBJ2-1, with TRBD1 matching 8 bases. From germline, CDR1 is LGHNA and CDR2 YNFKEQ. V shed 1 base, J shed 3 bases, and the junction held 5 bases outside the gene matches. This CDR3 has 16 residues. The CDR3 coding sequence is TGTGCCAGCAGCCAAGGACTAGGGACAGGCTACAATGAGCAGTTCTTC. It yields the protein CASSQGLGTGYNEQFF.

The chain carries TRBV7-2 and TRBJ1-2, with TRBD1 matching over 10 bases. Losses at the gene ends were 5 bases for V and 6 bases for J; bases not matched to a gene: 6. Germline lookup yields CDR1 SGHTA and CDR2 FQGNSA. The CDR3 spans 14 residues. CDR3 region: CASSAGQGEDGYTF. In DNA, the CDR3 is TGTGCCAGCAGCGCCGGACAGGGGGAAGATGGCTACACCTTC.